A selection of T cell receptor beta chains follows, all from one sample in a study of immune evolution from preneoplasia to lung adenocarcinoma. The protocol was immunoSEQ multiplex PCR, while the TCRdb copy is restricted to in-frame clones and leaves out a portion. The table records approximately 6,100 clones, roughly four fifths of them present only once. The sample taken for sequencing was FFPE adjacent normal lung tissue. These receptor sequences come from a person aged 65-85 years with lung adenocarcinoma. CDR3s include the opening cysteine and the closing phenylalanine or tryptophan. A D gene is named only where the DNA matches it firmly. For some rows the clone size is stated as once, few or many, or as a class when expanded; others skip it.

d_call: -; clone_size: -; v_call: TRBV5-1; j_call: TRBJ2-1; cdr3_nt: TGCGCCAGCAGTGGGGGGTCTAGCGCGTACAATGAGCAGTTCTTC; cdr3_aa: CASSGGSSAYNEQFF
d_call: -; clone_size: -; v_call: TRBV5-1; j_call: TRBJ1-5; cdr3_nt: TGCGCCAGCAGCTTGGGGACAGCCAGCAATCAGCCCCAGCATTTT; cdr3_aa: CASSLGTASNQPQHF
d_call: -; clone_size: -; v_call: TRBV7-8; j_call: TRBJ1-1; cdr3_nt: TGTGCCAGCAGCCCGAGACTCGCTAAGGACACTGAAGCTTTCTTT; cdr3_aa: CASSPRLAKDTEAFF
d_call: -; clone_size: -; v_call: TRBV28; j_call: TRBJ2-3; cdr3_nt: TGTGCCAGCAGTTCGACCTTTGGGGTTAGCACAGATACGCAGTATTTT; cdr3_aa: CASSSTFGVSTDTQYF
d_call: -; clone_size: -; v_call: TRBV9; j_call: TRBJ1-1; cdr3_nt: TGTGCCAGCAGCGTAGTCCGGGGGCGAAACACTGAAGCTTTCTTT; cdr3_aa: CASSVVRGRNTEAFF
d_call: TRBD2; clone_size: once; v_call: TRBV28; j_call: TRBJ2-3; cdr3_nt: TGTGCCAGCAGCCCAGCGGGAGACACAGATACGCAGTATTTT; cdr3_aa: CASSPAGDTDTQYF
d_call: -; clone_size: -; v_call: TRBV30; j_call: TRBJ2-5; cdr3_nt: TGTGCCCTATCAAGGGGAGGGGGAGAGACCCAGTACTTC; cdr3_aa: CALSRGGGETQYF
d_call: -; clone_size: hyperexpanded; v_call: TRBV7-3; j_call: TRBJ2-3; cdr3_nt: TGTGCCAGCAGCTCCAGCGTCAGCACAGATACGCAGTATTTT; cdr3_aa: CASSSSVSTDTQYF
d_call: -; clone_size: -; v_call: TRBV10-3; j_call: TRBJ1-5; cdr3_nt: TGTGCCATCGGGGCCAACAGGGGCAATCAGCCCCAGCATTTT; cdr3_aa: CAIGANRGNQPQHF
d_call: -; clone_size: -; v_call: TRBV18; j_call: TRBJ1-1; cdr3_nt: TGTGCCAGCTCACCACCAATAGCTATGAACACTGAAGCTTTCTTT; cdr3_aa: CASSPPIAMNTEAFF
d_call: -; clone_size: -; v_call: TRBV4-1; j_call: TRBJ2-2; cdr3_nt: TGCGCCAGCAGCCAAACAGGGCCCGATATATTGGGGGAGCTGTTTTTT; cdr3_aa: CASSQTGPDILGELFF
d_call: -; clone_size: -; v_call: TRBV6-1; j_call: TRBJ2-5; cdr3_nt: TGTGCCAGCAGTGAATTTCACTTTCAAGAGACCCAGTACTTC; cdr3_aa: CASSEFHFQETQYF
d_call: TRBD1; clone_size: few; v_call: TRBV6-6; j_call: TRBJ1-3; cdr3_nt: TGTGCCAGCAGTTACCAGGGACAGTCTGGAAACACCATATATTTT; cdr3_aa: CASSYQGQSGNTIYF
d_call: TRBD2; clone_size: -; v_call: TRBV7-3; j_call: TRBJ2-1; cdr3_nt: TGTGCCAGCAGCTTATTGTCTAGCGGGAGGGATGAGCAGTTCTTC; cdr3_aa: CASSLLSSGRDEQFF
d_call: TRBD1; clone_size: -; v_call: TRBV27; j_call: TRBJ2-7; cdr3_nt: TGTGCCAGCAGTTCGTTGGACAGGGGGCTAGTAGTTTCCTACGAGCAGTACTTC; cdr3_aa: CASSSLDRGLVVSYEQYF
d_call: -; clone_size: -; v_call: TRBV7-2; j_call: TRBJ2-2; cdr3_nt: TGTGCCAGCAGCTTAGGAATTAGCGGAACTACCGGGGAGCTGTTTTTT; cdr3_aa: CASSLGISGTTGELFF
d_call: -; clone_size: -; v_call: TRBV29-1; j_call: TRBJ2-7; cdr3_nt: TGCAGCGCTAGACTAGATCGGACCTACGAGCAGTACTTC; cdr3_aa: CSARLDRTYEQYF
d_call: TRBD2; clone_size: -; v_call: TRBV5-1; j_call: TRBJ2-1; cdr3_nt: TGCGCCAGCAGCCGGGTTGGGGGGGACTACAATGAGCAGTTCTTC; cdr3_aa: CASSRVGGDYNEQFF
d_call: -; clone_size: -; v_call: TRBV21-1; j_call: TRBJ1-2; cdr3_nt: TGTGCCAGCAGCAAAAGTGGCGTGGGCACTTATGGCTACACCTTC; cdr3_aa: CASSKSGVGTYGYTF
d_call: -; clone_size: -; v_call: TRBV4-3; j_call: TRBJ2-2; cdr3_nt: TGCGCCAGCAGCCAAGTCGGGAACACCGGGGAGCTGTTTTTT; cdr3_aa: CASSQVGNTGELFF
d_call: TRBD2; clone_size: -; v_call: TRBV4-1; j_call: TRBJ2-3; cdr3_nt: TGCGCCAGCAGCCGAGGACTAGCGGGGGTAACAGATACGCAGTATTTT; cdr3_aa: CASSRGLAGVTDTQYF
d_call: -; clone_size: few; v_call: TRBV6-5; j_call: TRBJ1-5; cdr3_nt: TGTGCCAGCAGCGCGGGTGCGAGCAATCAGCCCCAGCATTTT; cdr3_aa: CASSAGASNQPQHF
d_call: -; clone_size: medium-sized; v_call: TRBV30; j_call: TRBJ2-2; cdr3_nt: TGTGCCTGGATGCGGGGGCTCGTAACCGGGGAGCTGTTTTTT; cdr3_aa: CAWMRGLVTGELFF
d_call: TRBD1; clone_size: -; v_call: TRBV5-1; j_call: TRBJ1-1; cdr3_nt: TGCGCCAGCAGCCGTAATGACAGGGAAGACACTGAAGCTTTCTTT; cdr3_aa: CASSRNDREDTEAFF
d_call: TRBD1; clone_size: -; v_call: TRBV7-2; j_call: TRBJ1-3; cdr3_nt: TGTGCCAGCAGCCCAGGGACAGTGATAAACACCATATATTTT; cdr3_aa: CASSPGTVINTIYF
d_call: -; clone_size: -; v_call: TRBV5-1; j_call: TRBJ1-5; cdr3_nt: TGCGCCAGCAGCTTGGACGGTTATAGCAATCAGCCCCAGCATTTT; cdr3_aa: CASSLDGYSNQPQHF
d_call: -; clone_size: -; v_call: TRBV19; j_call: TRBJ1-1; cdr3_nt: TGTGCCAGTAGTATTGGTTCGGACACTGAAGCTTTCTTT; cdr3_aa: CASSIGSDTEAFF
d_call: -; clone_size: once; v_call: TRBV29-1; j_call: TRBJ2-2; cdr3_nt: TGCAGCGTTGAGCGGTACGGGGAGCTGTTTTTT; cdr3_aa: CSVERYGELFF